One sample yielded the 13 T cell receptor beta chains listed below, sequenced in a study of blood T cell repertoires in COVID-19. Assay: immunoSEQ multiplex PCR; the TCRdb copy retains only in-frame clones and omits some. The table records 95,000 to 100,000 clones, approximately 80% of them present only once. Sequencing was carried out using peripheral blood. The source of these receptors is a human donor in a cohort sampled during active COVID-19.

The gene calls are TRBV5-1 and TRBJ2-3; D ambiguous. This CDR3 comprises 17 residues. Germline CDR1 reads SGHRS; CDR2 reads YFSETQ. Between the trimmed V and J ends, which lost 4 bases and 0 bases, there was a span of 18 bases. DNA for the CDR3: TGCGCCAGCAGCCCCAACACATTTCGCTCTAGCACAGATACGCAGTATTTT. It translates to CASSPNTFRSSTDTQYF.

This CDR3 reads CASGRANTEAFF. CDR3 bases: TGTGCCAGCGGGAGGGCCAACACTGAAGCTTTCTTT. The J gene is TRBJ1-1, the V gene TRBV6-6; no definite D call. CDR3 length: 12 amino acids. Deletions cut 8 bases from V and 2 bases from J, with 9 bases between. Germline V gene lookup returns CDR1 MNHNY and CDR2 SVGAGI (reference sequence).

The rearrangement uses TRBV29-1 and TRBJ2-2; 8 bases match TRBD2. Trimming cost V 6 bases and J 5 bases; bases outside gene matches: 2. Germline V gene sequence: CDR1 SQVTM, CDR2 ANQGSEA. CDR3 size: 12 residues. The CDR3 region is CSVERGTGELFF. CDR3 DNA: TGCAGCGTGGAGCGGGGGACCGGGGAGCTGTTTTTT.

This clone was picked up a small number of times. The V and J genes are TRBV11-1 and TRBJ2-5; 13 bases agree with TRBD2. Trimming at V came to 8 bases and at J to 4 bases, leaving 1 base not matched to a gene. The CDR3 is 13 residues long. Germline V gives CDR1 SGHAT, CDR2 FQDESV (reference sequence). CDR3 DNA sequence: TGTGCCAGCGGACTAGCGGGAGCAGAGACCCAGTACTTC. Encoded protein: CASGLAGAETQYF.

The CDR3 spells CASSFEGDTEAFF. In nucleotides, the CDR3 is TGTGCCAGCAGTTTTGAGGGAGATACTGAAGCTTTCTTT. The chain carries TRBV12-3 or TRBV12-4 and TRBJ1-1, with D hard to call. Trimming pared 3 bases from V and 5 bases from J, leaving 10 bases between. The CDR3 extends over 13 amino acids.

The chain uses TRBV4-3 and TRBJ1-2, with D tentatively TRBD1 (6 bases). V was cut by 9 bases and J by 6 bases, with 20 bases left in between. Germline V gene sequence: CDR1 LGHNA, CDR2 YSLEER. CDR3 length: 14 amino acids. CDR3 sequence reads: CASSRGTFKDGYTF. CDR3 nucleotide sequence: TGCGCCAGTTCTCGAGGGACATTCAAGGATGGCTACACCTTC.

This chain joins TRBV18 and TRBJ1-2, with TRBD1 matching 11 bases. Germline V gives CDR1 KGHSH, CDR2 LQKENI. With V trimmed by 5 bases and J by 4 bases, 3 bases remained unmatched. This CDR3 contains 14 residues. The CDR3 region has the DNA TGTGCCAGCTCAGGGGACAGGGGGACCTATGGCTACACCTTC. Its translation is CASSGDRGTYGYTF. The entire variable domain, with the rest obtained from reference TRBV18 and TRBJ1-2, is as follows: NAGVMQNPRHLVRRRGQEARLRCSPMKGHSHVYWYRQLPEEGLKFMVYLQKENIIDESGMPKERFSAEFPKEGPSILRIQQVVRGDSAAYFCASSGDRGTYGYTFGSGTRLTVV.

The chain employs TRBV6-5 and TRBJ1-3; 7 bases fit TRBD1. After removal of 6 bases from V and 0 bases from J, the junction contained 5 bases not matched to a gene. Per the germline V gene, CDR1 is MNHEY and CDR2 is SVGAGI. CDR3 length: 15 amino acids. CDR3 nucleotide sequence: TGTGCCAGCAGAAGGACAGGAGACTCTGGAAACACCATATATTTT. The encoded protein is CASRRTGDSGNTIYF.

This clone was seen once. The chain combines TRBV14 with TRBJ2-3; tentatively, D is TRBD1 (6 bases). The length of the CDR3 is 13 residues. Trimming took 3 bases from V and 7 from J, leaving 11 bases between them. Germline CDR1 is SGHDN and CDR2 is FVKESK. The CDR3 nucleotides read TGTGCCAGCAGCCAGGGGGCGGTGAATACGCAGTATTTT. It specifies CASSQGAVNTQYF.

J is TRBJ1-1 and V is TRBV28; 9 positions match TRBD1. Germline V gene sequence: CDR1 MDHEN, CDR2 SYDVKM. The CDR3 runs 14 residues. V shed 11 bases and J 4 bases; nucleotides not matched to a gene: 11. Here the CDR3 reads CAGGTGILRTEAFF. The CDR3 DNA reads TGTGCCGGAGGGACAGGGATTCTCCGCACTGAAGCTTTCTTT.

The chain recombines TRBV7-2 with TRBJ2-1; D call uncertain. The CDR3 consists of 15 residues. Per the germline V gene, CDR1 is SGHTA and CDR2 is FQGNSA. Between the trimmed V and J ends, which lost 1 base and 9 bases, there was a span of 16 bases. The DNA of the CDR3 is TGTGCCAGCAGCTTAGGACCCTCTGACGGGTTTGAGCAGTTCTTC. Its protein is CASSLGPSDGFEQFF. Filled out from reference TRBV7-2 and TRBJ2-1, the complete variable domain reads GAGVSQSPSNKVTEKGKDVELRCDPISGHTALYWYRQSLGQGLEFLIYFQGNSAPDKSGLPSDRFSAERTGGSVSTLTIQRTQQEDSAVYLCASSLGPSDGFEQFFGPGTRLTVL.

The V and J genes are TRBV6-2 or TRBV6-3 and TRBJ2-1, with TRBD2 matching 9 bases. V was clipped by 6 bases and J by 8 bases; unmatched bases: 11. Germline V gene data show CDR1 as MNHEY and CDR2 as SVGEGT. CDR3 size: 15 residues. The CDR3 DNA sequence: TGTGCCAGCAGCGCTGGGTTAGCGGGAGTCGATGAGCAGTTCTTC. Translated, it gives CASSAGLAGVDEQFF.

This clone has a handful of counts. J is TRBJ2-7 and V is TRBV11-2; D gene unclear. With 1 base removed from V and 2 bases from J, the gap between germline ends came to 6 bases. This CDR3 is built from 13 residues. CDR1 and CDR2 from the germline V gene are SGHAT and FQNNGV. The CDR3 sequence is CASSLGEPYEQYF. Written as DNA, the CDR3 is TGTGCCAGCAGCTTAGGCGAGCCCTACGAGCAGTACTTC.